One and the same sample provided the 32 T cell receptor beta chains below, sequenced in a study of vaccination and CD4 T cells after COVID-19. These receptors' antigens are unknown. Treatment denoted: approximately 10-day PBMC culture with coronavirus spike peptide pools or control peptides (ViraFEST assay). The Oncomine TCR Beta short-read assay generated sequence data from the DNA of cultured CD4+ T cells. TCRdb re-analysed the PCR reads in MiXCR, keeping a single row per CDR3 protein. Found here are some 15,000 distinct CDR3 sequences, 20% to 25% of them singletons; the top ten hold 12%. The sequenced sample was CD4+ T cells from blood, cultured in vitro, obtained before SARS-CoV-2 vaccination. The source is a human donor who received a COVID-19 vaccine.

This clonotype turned up a few times. The CDR3 loop is CAISESLGGSDTQYF. Here the CDR3 DNA reads TGTGCCATCAGTGAGTCTTTAGGGGGTTCCGATACGCAGTATTTT. The chain couples TRBV10-3 to TRBJ2-3; D possibly corresponds to TRBD1 (6 bases). Trimming took off 0 bases at V and 6 bases at J, with 13 bases between the two ends. The CDR3 sequence is 15 residues long. Per the germline V gene, CDR1 is ENHRY and CDR2 is SYGVKD.

This chain connects TRBV30 to TRBJ2-7, with D possibly being TRBD2 (6 bases). The CDR3 loop spans 14 amino acids. V dropped 1 base and J dropped 3 bases, with 13 bases sitting between them. Per the germline V gene, CDR1 is GTSNPN and CDR2 is SVGIG (reference sequence). Here the CDR3 DNA reads TGTGCCTGGAGTGGCCAGCCGGGAGACTACGAGCAGTACTTC. Its protein is CAWSGQPGDYEQYF. Complete variable domain (other parts from reference TRBV30 and TRBJ2-7): SQTIHQWPATLVQPVGSPLSLECTVEGTSNPNLYWYRQAAGRGLQLLFYSVGIGQISSEVPQNLSASRPQDRQFILSSKKLLLSDSGFYLCAWSGQPGDYEQYFGPGTRLTVT.

This clonotype turned up a few times. The CDR3 DNA is TGCGCCAGCAGCCCGGGACAGGGGGCTGGCCAGTTCTTC. Residues: CASSPGQGAGQFF. The chain joins TRBV5-1 to TRBJ2-1; 12 bases line up with TRBD1. CDR1 is SGHRS, CDR2 YFSETQ, per germline. This CDR3 is 13 amino acids long. Trimming cost V 4 bases and J 13 bases; bases outside gene matches: 6.

The chain links TRBV19 to TRBJ2-1; the D is unclear. The CDR3 is 16 amino acids. Germline-derived CDR1 and CDR2 are LNHDA and SQIVND (reference sequence). V was trimmed by 3 bases and J by 0 bases, leaving 12 bases between them. The CDR3 DNA follows: TGTGCCAGTAGTATCGCGGCGGTCACCTCCTACAATGAGCAGTTCTTC. It encodes CASSIAAVTSYNEQFF.

In its sample, this clonotype was seen a few times. The chain links TRBV10-3 to TRBJ1-1; D may be TRBD1 (6 bases). CDR3 length: 15 residues. The germline gives CDR1 ENHRY, CDR2 SYGVKD. V was cut by 0 bases and J by 1 base, with 9 bases left in between. CDR3 sequence: CAISESGRGNTEAFF. The CDR3 DNA sequence: TGTGCCATCAGTGAGTCGGGCAGGGGGAACACTGAAGCTTTCTTT.

This clonotype was detected only a few times. The chain has TRBV12-5 and TRBJ2-3; D remains unclear. V gave up 7 bases and J gave up 5 bases, with 13 bases separating them. The CDR3 covers 13 residues. The germline CDR1 and CDR2 sequences are LGHNT and FRNRAP. In DNA, the CDR3 is TGTGCTAGTGTAGTATCAGAGGAAGATACGCAGTATTTT. Its translation is CASVVSEEDTQYF.

J is TRBJ2-1 and V is TRBV7-2; tentative D call: TRBD1 (6 bases). CDR3 length: 14 residues. Germline lookup yields CDR1 SGHTA and CDR2 FQGNSA. Trimming left V 1 base short and J 8 bases short, with 12 bases between. The CDR3: CASSLVTGPDEQFF. CDR3 nucleotides: TGTGCCAGCAGCTTAGTAACAGGGCCCGATGAGCAGTTCTTC. Looking up the rest from reference TRBV7-2 and TRBJ2-1 gives the full variable domain: GAGVSQSPSNKVTEKGKDVELRCDPISGHTALYWYRQSLGQGLEFLIYFQGNSAPDKSGLPSDRFSAERTGGSVSTLTIQRTQQEDSAVYLCASSLVTGPDEQFFGPGTRLTVL.

This clonotype came up a few times. The chain uses TRBV6-5 and TRBJ1-6, with 8 bases fitting TRBD1. Germline CDR1 reads MNHEY; CDR2 reads SVGAGI. The CDR3 is made up of 15 amino acids. V trimming: 2 bases; J trimming: 7 bases; junction bases outside the gene matches: 4. CDR3 amino acids: CASSYGRTGNSPLHF. The DNA of the CDR3 is TGTGCCAGCAGTTACGGCAGGACAGGGAATTCACCCCTCCACTTT.

The chain couples TRBV18 to TRBJ2-3; TRBD2 matches 14 bases. The germline V gene encodes CDR1 KGHSH and CDR2 LQKENI. The junction had 16 bases not matched to a gene; V was cut back by 1 base and J by 1 base. The CDR3 runs to 22 residues. The CDR3 nucleotides are TGTGCCAGCTCACCACTCAGTGGGAGAAGACTAGCGGGGGGGCTTGGCACAGATACGCAGTATTTT. Encoded protein: CASSPLSGRRLAGGLGTDTQYF.

The chain employs TRBV20-1 and TRBJ2-5; 11 bases are shared with TRBD1. Unmatched junction bases numbered 8, after V lost 3 bases and J lost 5 bases. CDR1 is DFQATT, CDR2 SNEGSKA, per germline (reference sequence). The CDR3 contains 15 residues. The chain's CDR3 is CSASLGQGAGETQYF. The CDR3, as DNA: TGCAGTGCTAGTCTCGGACAGGGGGCTGGGGAGACCCAGTACTTC.

This clonotype appeared a few times. The chain carries TRBV12-3 or TRBV12-4 and TRBJ2-7; the D gene is possibly TRBD1 (7 bases). The CDR3 contains 13 residues. The V end was cut by 6 bases, the J end by 4 bases, with 13 bases between. Here the CDR3 reads CASRGGQLYEQYF. In nucleotides, the CDR3 is TGTGCCAGCAGGGGGGGACAGTTGTACGAGCAGTACTTC.

The chain combines TRBV4-2 with TRBJ2-1; D gene uncertain. The CDR3 covers 16 residues. V lost 0 bases, J lost 2 bases, and 11 bases lay in between. Germline V gene data show CDR1 as LGHNA and CDR2 as YNFKEQ. The CDR3 nucleotides are TGTGCCAGCAGCCAAGATTTTAGGCTAACCTACAATGAGCAGTTCTTC. It is translated as CASSQDFRLTYNEQFF.

The sample holds a few counts of this clonotype. This chain connects TRBV5-6 to TRBJ1-1; TRBD1 matches at 9 bases. The CDR3 has 16 amino acids. The trim removed 6 bases at V and 5 bases at J, leaving 14 bases unmatched. Germline CDR1 is SGHDT and CDR2 is YYEEEE. The CDR3 DNA reads TGTGCCAGCACCTTTCGCGGGACAGGGTTTAGGACTGAAGCTTTCTTT. This codes for CASTFRGTGFRTEAFF.

This clonotype was counted only a few times. The chain recombines TRBV2 with TRBJ1-5, with a weak D call TRBD1 (5 bases). Germline CDR1 and CDR2: SNHLY and FYNNEI. The V end was cut by 6 bases, the J end by 7 bases, with 10 bases between. The CDR3 runs to 12 residues. The CDR3 DNA is TGTGCCAGCAGGGATCAGGGACAGCCCCAGCATTTT. This encodes CASRDQGQPQHF.

This clonotype was counted a few times. The chain is built from TRBV30 and TRBJ1-6, with no clear D. The CDR3 loop spans 12 amino acids. V dropped 0 bases and J dropped 7 bases, with 4 bases sitting between them. Germline V CDR1 and CDR2: GTSNPN, SVGIG (reference sequence). The CDR3 bases are TGTGCCTGGAGTGTTGGCAATTCACCCCTCCACTTT. Translation: CAWSVGNSPLHF.

The V gene is TRBV10-3, the J gene TRBJ1-6; TRBD1 matches at 8 bases. CDR3 length: 15 amino acids. CDR1 and CDR2 (germline): ENHRY, SYGVKD. V trimming: 10 bases; J trimming: 9 bases; junction bases outside the gene matches: 14. CDR3 sequence reads: CATSLPDRGVSPLHF. The CDR3 DNA reads as TGTGCCACTTCACTACCCGACAGGGGAGTTTCACCCCTCCACTTT.

By share, this clonotype ranks as medium-sized. This chain uses TRBV6-1 with TRBJ1-2; no clear D gene. Trimming pared 6 bases from V and 7 bases from J, leaving 12 bases between. CDR1 and CDR2 (germline): MNHNS, SASEGT. The CDR3 runs 12 residues. The DNA of the CDR3 is TGTGCCAGCAGCTCAAGGGCCACTGGCTACACCTTC. It specifies CASSSRATGYTF.

The V and J genes are TRBV5-1 and TRBJ1-3, with D possibly TRBD1 on 6 matching bases. Germline-derived CDR1 and CDR2 are SGHRS and YFSETQ. The CDR3 spans 17 residues. V lost 4 bases and J lost 0, with 17 bases in between. The CDR3: CASSNTGQINSGNTIYF. CDR3 nucleotide sequence: TGCGCCAGCAGCAACACCGGACAGATCAACTCTGGAAACACCATATATTTT. The full variable domain, with the rest looked up from reference TRBV5-1 and TRBJ1-3, is KAGVTQTPRYLIKTRGQQVTLSCSPISGHRSVSWYQQTPGQGLQFLFEYFSETQRNKGNFPGRFSGRQFSNSRSEMNVSTLELGDSALYLCASSNTGQINSGNTIYFGEGSWLTVV.

This clonotype was detected a few times. The chain uses TRBV7-9 and TRBJ1-3; TRBD1 matches at 9 bases. Germline CDR1 is SEHNR and CDR2 is FQNEAQ (reference sequence). The CDR3 extends over 16 amino acids. V lost 5 bases to trimming and J lost 4 bases; unmatched junction nucleotides: 9. This chain's CDR3 is CASSPPGQGAGNTIYF. DNA for the CDR3: TGTGCCAGCAGCCCTCCGGGACAGGGTGCGGGAAACACCATATATTTT. Combining the CDR3 with reference TRBV7-9 and TRBJ1-3 gives the whole variable domain DTGVSQNPRHKITKRGQNVTFRCDPISEHNRLYWYRQTLGQGPEFLTYFQNEAQLEKSRLLSDRFSAERPKGSFSTLEIQRTEQGDSAMYLCASSPPGQGAGNTIYFGEGSWLTVV.

CDR3 protein: CASRAFESDRGDLDTQYF. CDR3 nucleotide sequence: TGTGCCAGCAGAGCATTCGAAAGTGACAGGGGGGATTTGGATACGCAGTATTTT. The genes are TRBV21-1 and TRBJ2-3; the DNA was not used to check the table's D call, TRBD1. TRBV21-1 is marked as a pseudogene. This CDR3 region has 18 residues.

This clonotype is judged medium-sized. The CDR3 loop reads CSARLTPYSNQPQHF. The CDR3 DNA follows: TGCAGTGCTAGGTTGACACCTTATAGCAATCAGCCCCAGCATTTT. The chain is built from TRBV20-1 and TRBJ1-5; no definite D call. V lost 3 bases, J lost 0 bases, and 12 bases lay in between. Germline CDR1 and CDR2: DFQATT and SNEGSKA (reference sequence). The length of the CDR3 is 15 residues.

Here the CDR3 reads CASSLSVGKETQYF. The CDR3 region has the DNA TGTGCCAGCAGCTTATCAGTCGGAAAAGAGACCCAGTACTTC. V and J are TRBV7-3 and TRBJ2-5; D remains unclear. Germline V gene lookup returns CDR1 SGHTA and CDR2 FQGTGA. The CDR3 has 14 amino acids. V shed 2 bases and J shed 3 bases, with 10 bases lying between them.

V and J are TRBV30 and TRBJ1-6; D may be TRBD1 (6 bases). This CDR3 has 14 residues. V shed 2 bases and J shed 7 bases, with 12 bases lying between them. Germline CDR1 and CDR2: GTSNPN and SVGIG (reference sequence). The CDR3 region has the DNA TGTGCCTGGAGTCTCGACAGGCTCAATTCACCCCTCCACTTT. Translated, it gives CAWSLDRLNSPLHF. The entire variable domain, with the rest obtained from reference TRBV30 and TRBJ1-6, is as follows: SQTIHQWPATLVQPVGSPLSLECTVEGTSNPNLYWYRQAAGRGLQLLFYSVGIGQISSEVPQNLSASRPQDRQFILSSKKLLLSDSGFYLCAWSLDRLNSPLHFGNGTRLTVT.

The rearrangement links TRBV30 to TRBJ1-5, with a weak D call TRBD1 (5 bases). The germline CDR1 and CDR2 sequences are GTSNPN and SVGIG (reference sequence). V shed 2 bases and J shed 6 bases, with 17 bases lying between them. The CDR3 totals 15 residues. Here the CDR3 reads CAWSSLDGGTQPQHF. The CDR3 coding sequence is TGTGCCTGGAGTAGTCTGGACGGGGGTACTCAGCCCCAGCATTTT. The variable domain in full, with the rest retrieved from reference TRBV30 and TRBJ1-5, is SQTIHQWPATLVQPVGSPLSLECTVEGTSNPNLYWYRQAAGRGLQLLFYSVGIGQISSEVPQNLSASRPQDRQFILSSKKLLLSDSGFYLCAWSSLDGGTQPQHFGDGTRLSIL.

This clonotype was seen more than once but under ten times. The CDR3 bases are TGTGCCTCGGTCCTGGGACAGTATAATTCACCCCTCCACTTT. This sequence encodes CASVLGQYNSPLHF. This chain links TRBV2 with TRBJ1-6; 7 bases line up with TRBD1. The CDR3 consists of 14 residues. Per germline, CDR1 SNHLY and CDR2 FYNNEI. V lost 11 bases to trimming and J lost 4 bases; unmatched junction nucleotides: 8. Full variable domain (outside the CDR3, taken from reference TRBV2 and TRBJ1-6): EPEVTQTPSHQVTQMGQEVILRCVPISNHLYFYWYRQILGQKVEFLVSFYNNEISEKSEIFDDQFSVERPDGSNFTLKIRSTKLEDSAMYFCASVLGQYNSPLHFGNGTRLTVT.

There are a few counts of this clonotype. V gene TRBV6-4 combines with J gene TRBJ2-7; no reliable D call. Trimming took 2 bases from V and 6 from J, leaving 5 bases between them. The CDR3 has 11 amino acids. The V gene's germline CDR1 is MRHNA and CDR2 SNTAGT. The CDR3, as DNA: TGTGCCAGCAGTGACGGACGCGAGCAGTACTTC. It translates to CASSDGREQYF.

The rearrangement uses TRBV7-2 and TRBJ2-1; D call uncertain. The length of the CDR3 is 13 residues. The V gene's germline CDR1 is SGHTA and CDR2 FQGNSA. Trimming cost V 1 base and J 4 bases, with 5 bases left between them. DNA for the CDR3: TGTGCCAGCAGCTTAGTTGTGTACAATGAGCAGTTCTTC. It encodes CASSLVVYNEQFF.

V is TRBV10-3 and J is TRBJ2-1, with TRBD2 identical over 10 bases. This CDR3 region has 15 residues. V shed 5 bases, J shed 2 bases, and the junction held 3 bases outside the gene matches. Germline V gene data show CDR1 as ENHRY and CDR2 as SYGVKD. The CDR3: CAISRTSGTYNEQFF. CDR3 nucleotides: TGTGCCATCAGTAGGACTAGCGGCACCTACAATGAGCAGTTCTTC.

The CDR3 is CASSLNSDGYEQYF. The CDR3, as DNA: TGTGCCAGCAGCCTCAACTCAGACGGCTACGAGCAGTACTTC. The chain has TRBV6-1 and TRBJ2-7, with D unclear. The CDR3 consists of 14 residues. CDR1 and CDR2 (germline): MNHNS, SASEGT. The V end was cut by 6 bases, the J end by 3 bases, with 15 bases between.

This clonotype was seen more than once but under ten times. This chain links TRBV6-1 with TRBJ1-1; D gene unclear. This CDR3 is 12 amino acids long. The V gene lost 6 bases and the J gene lost 3 bases, with 8 bases spanning the gap. The germline CDR1 and CDR2 sequences are MNHNS and SASEGT. CDR3 residues: CASRVRDTEAFF. The CDR3 DNA reads TGTGCCAGCAGGGTGAGGGACACTGAAGCTTTCTTT.

The chain recombines TRBV11-2 with TRBJ2-7; weak D call: TRBD2 (5 bases). Looked up from germline, CDR1 is SGHAT and CDR2 is FQNNGV. The CDR3 runs 16 residues. Trimming stripped 5 bases from V and 3 bases from J, with 20 bases between. The CDR3 protein is CASSRPGVRVFYEQYF. DNA for the CDR3: TGTGCCAGCAGCCGCCCCGGGGTACGCGTTTTCTACGAGCAGTACTTC.

This clonotype rates as medium-sized (0.01 to 0.1%). The chain carries TRBV15 and TRBJ2-3, with TRBD2 matching over 7 bases. V dropped 3 bases and J dropped 2; count of bases not matched to a gene: 2. This CDR3 has 14 amino acids. Looked up from germline, CDR1 is LNHNV and CDR2 is YYDKDF (reference sequence). In DNA, the CDR3 is TGTGCCACCAGCAGGGGAGGGGCCACAGATACGCAGTATTTT. Amino acid sequence: CATSRGGATDTQYF.